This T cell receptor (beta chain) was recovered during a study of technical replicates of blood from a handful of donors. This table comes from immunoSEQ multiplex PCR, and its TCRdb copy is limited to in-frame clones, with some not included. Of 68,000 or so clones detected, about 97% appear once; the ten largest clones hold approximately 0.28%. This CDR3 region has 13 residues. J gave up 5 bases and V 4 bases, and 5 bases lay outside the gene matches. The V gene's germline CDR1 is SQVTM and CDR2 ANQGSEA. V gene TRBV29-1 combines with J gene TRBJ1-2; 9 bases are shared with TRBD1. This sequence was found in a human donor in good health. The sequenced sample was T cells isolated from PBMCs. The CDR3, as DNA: TGCAGCGTTGTTCCCGGACAGGGGTATGGCTACACCTTC. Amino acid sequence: CSVVPGQGYGYTF.